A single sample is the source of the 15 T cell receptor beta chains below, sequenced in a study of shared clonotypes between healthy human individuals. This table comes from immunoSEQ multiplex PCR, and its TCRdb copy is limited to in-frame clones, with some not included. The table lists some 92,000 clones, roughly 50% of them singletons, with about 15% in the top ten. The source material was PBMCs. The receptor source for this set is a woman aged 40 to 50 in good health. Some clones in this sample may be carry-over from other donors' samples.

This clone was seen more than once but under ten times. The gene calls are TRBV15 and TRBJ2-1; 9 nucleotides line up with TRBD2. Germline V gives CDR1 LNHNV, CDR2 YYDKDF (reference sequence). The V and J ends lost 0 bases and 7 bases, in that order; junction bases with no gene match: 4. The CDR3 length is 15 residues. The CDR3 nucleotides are TGTGCCACCAGCAGAGATCTAGCGGGATGGAATGAGCAGTTCTTC. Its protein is CATSRDLAGWNEQFF.

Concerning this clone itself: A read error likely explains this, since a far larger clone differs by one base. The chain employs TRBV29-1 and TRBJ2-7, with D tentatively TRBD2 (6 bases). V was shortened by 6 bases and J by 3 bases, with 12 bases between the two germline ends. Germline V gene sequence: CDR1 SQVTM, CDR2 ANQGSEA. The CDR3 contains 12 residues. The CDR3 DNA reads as TGCAGCGTCTACGCGGGGAGCTACGAGCAGTACTTC. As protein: CSVYAGSYEQYF.

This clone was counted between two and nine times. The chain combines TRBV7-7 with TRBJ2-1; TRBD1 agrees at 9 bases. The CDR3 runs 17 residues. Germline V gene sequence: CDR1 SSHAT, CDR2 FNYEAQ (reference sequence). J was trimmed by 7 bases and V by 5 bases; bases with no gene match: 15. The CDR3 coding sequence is TGTGCCAGCAGCCTGAGGCCGGGACAGGGTATGGGTAATGAGCAGTTCTTC. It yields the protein CASSLRPGQGMGNEQFF. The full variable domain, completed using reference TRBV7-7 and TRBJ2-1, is GAGVSQSPRYKVTKRGQDVTLRCDPISSHATLYWYQQALGQGPEFLTYFNYEAQPDKSGLPSDRFSAERPEGSISTLTIQRTEQRDSAMYRCASSLRPGQGMGNEQFFGPGTRLTVL.

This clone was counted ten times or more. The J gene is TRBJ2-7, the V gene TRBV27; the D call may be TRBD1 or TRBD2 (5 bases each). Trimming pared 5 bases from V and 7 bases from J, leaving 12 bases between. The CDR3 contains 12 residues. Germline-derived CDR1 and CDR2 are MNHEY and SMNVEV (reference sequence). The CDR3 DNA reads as TGTGCCAGCAGTATCCGGGGCGCGGAGCAGTACTTC. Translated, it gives CASSIRGAEQYF.

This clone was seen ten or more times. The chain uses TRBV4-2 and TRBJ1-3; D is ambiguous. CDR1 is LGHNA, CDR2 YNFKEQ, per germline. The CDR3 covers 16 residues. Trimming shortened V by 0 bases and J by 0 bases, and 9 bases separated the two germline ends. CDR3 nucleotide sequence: TGTGCCAGCAGCCAAGATCCCGGATCCTCTGGAAACACCATATATTTT. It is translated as CASSQDPGSSGNTIYF.

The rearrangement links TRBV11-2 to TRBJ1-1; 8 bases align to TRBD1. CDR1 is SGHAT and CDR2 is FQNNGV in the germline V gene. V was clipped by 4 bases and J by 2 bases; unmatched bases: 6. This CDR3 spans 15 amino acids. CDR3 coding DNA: TGTGCCAGCAGCTCCTCGGACAGGGCAAACACTGAAGCTTTCTTT. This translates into CASSSSDRANTEAFF.

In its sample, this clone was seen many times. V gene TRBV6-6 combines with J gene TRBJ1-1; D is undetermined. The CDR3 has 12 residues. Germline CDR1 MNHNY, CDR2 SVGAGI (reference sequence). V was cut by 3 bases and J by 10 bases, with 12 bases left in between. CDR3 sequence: CASSYMSVRAFF. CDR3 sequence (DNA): TGTGCCAGCAGTTATATGTCAGTCCGAGCTTTCTTT.

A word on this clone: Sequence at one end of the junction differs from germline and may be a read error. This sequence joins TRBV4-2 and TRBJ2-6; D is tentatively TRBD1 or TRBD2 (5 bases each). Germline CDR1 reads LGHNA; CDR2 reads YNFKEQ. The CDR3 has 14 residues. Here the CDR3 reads CASSQEFGANVPTF. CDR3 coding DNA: TGTGCCAGCAGCCAAGAATTCGGGGCCAACGTCCCGACTTTC.

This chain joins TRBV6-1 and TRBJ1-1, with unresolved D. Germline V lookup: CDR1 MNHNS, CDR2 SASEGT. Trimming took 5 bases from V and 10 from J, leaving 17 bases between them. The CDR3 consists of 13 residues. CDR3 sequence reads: CASSRSQAGGAFF. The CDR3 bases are TGTGCCAGCAGTCGATCGCAGGCCGGAGGAGCTTTCTTT.

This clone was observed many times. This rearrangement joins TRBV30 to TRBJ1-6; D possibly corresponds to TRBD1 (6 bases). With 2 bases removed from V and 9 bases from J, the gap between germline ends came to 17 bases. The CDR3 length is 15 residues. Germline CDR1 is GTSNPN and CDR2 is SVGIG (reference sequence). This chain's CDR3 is CAWSKIGGVGSPLHF. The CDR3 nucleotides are TGTGCCTGGAGTAAAATCGGGGGCGTCGGTTCACCCCTCCACTTT.

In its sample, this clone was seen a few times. CDR3 region: CASKPGQCGYGYTF. CDR3 DNA: TGTGCCAGCAAACCGGGACAGTGTGGCTATGGCTACACCTTC. The genes are TRBV6-4 and TRBJ1-2; 7 bases map to TRBD1. The germline gives CDR1 MRHNA, CDR2 SNTAGT. Losses at the gene ends were 7 bases for V and 4 bases for J; bases not matched to a gene: 9. The CDR3 runs 14 residues.

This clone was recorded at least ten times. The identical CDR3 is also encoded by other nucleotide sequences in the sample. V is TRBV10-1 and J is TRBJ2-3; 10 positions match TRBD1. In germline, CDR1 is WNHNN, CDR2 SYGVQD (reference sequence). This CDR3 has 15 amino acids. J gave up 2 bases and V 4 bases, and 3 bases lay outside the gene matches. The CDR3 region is CASSVGTGDTDTQYF. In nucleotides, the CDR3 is TGCGCCAGCAGTGTTGGGACAGGGGACACAGATACGCAGTATTTT.

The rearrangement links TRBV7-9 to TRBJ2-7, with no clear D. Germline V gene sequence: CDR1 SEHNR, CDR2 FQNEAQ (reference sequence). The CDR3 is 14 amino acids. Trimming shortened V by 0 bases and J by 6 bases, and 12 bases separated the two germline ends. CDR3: CASSLAFGFPEQYF. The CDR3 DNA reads TGTGCCAGCAGCTTAGCGTTCGGGTTCCCCGAGCAGTACTTC. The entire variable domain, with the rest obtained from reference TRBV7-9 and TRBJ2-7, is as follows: DTGVSQNPRHKITKRGQNVTFRCDPISEHNRLYWYRQTLGQGPEFLTYFQNEAQLEKSRLLSDRFSAERPKGSFSTLEIQRTEQGDSAMYLCASSLAFGFPEQYFGPGTRLTVT.

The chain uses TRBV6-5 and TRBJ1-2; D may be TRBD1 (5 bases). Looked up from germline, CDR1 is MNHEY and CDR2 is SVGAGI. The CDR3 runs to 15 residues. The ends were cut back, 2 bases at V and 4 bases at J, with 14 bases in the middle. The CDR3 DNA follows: TGTGCCAGCAGTTACGGTGGGGACGCGAGCTATGGCTACACCTTC. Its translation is CASSYGGDASYGYTF.

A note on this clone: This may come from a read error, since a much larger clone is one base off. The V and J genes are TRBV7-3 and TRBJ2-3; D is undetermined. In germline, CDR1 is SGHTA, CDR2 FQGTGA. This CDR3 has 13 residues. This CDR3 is CASSPRSTDTQSF. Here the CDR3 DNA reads TGTGCCAGCAGCCCCCGCAGTACAGATACGCAGTCTTTT.